This passage covers 29 T cell receptor beta chains from one sample sequenced in a study of CD8+ T cells in alopecia areata. Reverse transcribed after extraction, RNA yielded cDNA as the sequencing template. Using immunoSEQ multiplex PCR, the repertoire was profiled, and TCRdb retains in-frame clones only, with some absent. The sample carries some 190,000 clones, roughly 46% recorded once. Treatment meaning: oral pan-JAK inhibitor, 5-10 mg twice daily. Source: CD8+ T cells sorted from blood, taken between weeks 51 and 54, from a patient treated with tofacitinib. The receptors shown here come from a human donor with alopecia areata.

The V and J genes are TRBV5-1 and TRBJ1-1, with D hard to call. CDR3 length: 12 residues. Germline assignment: CDR1 SGHRS and CDR2 YFSETQ. V was cut by 4 bases and J by 7 bases, with 11 bases left in between. The CDR3 protein is CASSPSRGEAFF. The CDR3 coding sequence is TGCGCCAGCAGCCCGTCGAGAGGTGAAGCTTTCTTT.

This clone has a handful of counts. This sequence joins TRBV4-3 and TRBJ2-5; 8 bases are shared with TRBD2. Germline CDR1 is LGHNA and CDR2 is YSLEER. The junction had 5 bases not matched to a gene; V was cut back by 0 bases and J by 5 bases. The CDR3 length is 15 residues. The CDR3 coding sequence is TGCGCCAGCAGCCAAGATCAAGCGGGGGATGAGACCCAGTACTTC. Amino acids: CASSQDQAGDETQYF.

The J gene is TRBJ2-7, the V gene TRBV30; 10 nucleotides match TRBD1. CDR1 is GTSNPN, CDR2 SVGIG, per germline (reference sequence). J was trimmed by 4 bases and V by 6 bases; bases with no gene match: 9. The CDR3 is made up of 14 amino acids. The DNA for the CDR3 is TGTGCCTGCGGCCCGGGACAGGGGACATACGAGCAGTACTTC. Protein sequence: CACGPGQGTYEQYF. The entire variable domain, with the rest obtained from reference TRBV30 and TRBJ2-7, is as follows: SQTIHQWPATLVQPVGSPLSLECTVEGTSNPNLYWYRQAAGRGLQLLFYSVGIGQISSEVPQNLSASRPQDRQFILSSKKLLLSDSGFYLCACGPGQGTYEQYFGPGTRLTVT.

The chain joins TRBV29-1 to TRBJ2-1; D uncertain. This CDR3 has 16 residues. Trimming pared 2 bases from V and 0 bases from J, leaving 14 bases between. The germline V gene encodes CDR1 SQVTM and CDR2 ANQGSEA. This CDR3 is CSVEPLGSNSYNEQFF. The CDR3 DNA is TGCAGCGTTGAACCCCTCGGCAGCAACTCCTACAATGAGCAGTTCTTC.

This clone was detected ten times or more. The chain employs TRBV5-1 and TRBJ1-1; possibly TRBD1 for D (5 bases). V was trimmed by 2 bases and J by 2 bases, leaving 10 bases between them. CDR1 and CDR2 from the germline V gene are SGHRS and YFSETQ. The CDR3 contains 14 residues. CDR3: CASSFDRTNTEAFF. The CDR3 DNA sequence: TGCGCCAGCAGCTTCGACAGAACCAACACTGAAGCTTTCTTT. The entire variable domain, with the rest obtained from reference TRBV5-1 and TRBJ1-1, is as follows: KAGVTQTPRYLIKTRGQQVTLSCSPISGHRSVSWYQQTPGQGLQFLFEYFSETQRNKGNFPGRFSGRQFSNSRSEMNVSTLELGDSALYLCASSFDRTNTEAFFGQGTRLTVV.

This clone occurred once. The V and J genes are TRBV30 and TRBJ1-1; D gene uncertain. The V end was cut by 0 bases, the J end by 4 bases, with 12 bases between. The germline CDR1 and CDR2 sequences are GTSNPN and SVGIG (reference sequence). This CDR3 contains 14 residues. CDR3 DNA sequence: TGTGCCTGGAGTGTAGGACCATCCGGCACTGAAGCTTTCTTT. Its protein product is CAWSVGPSGTEAFF. The full variable domain, completed using reference TRBV30 and TRBJ1-1, is SQTIHQWPATLVQPVGSPLSLECTVEGTSNPNLYWYRQAAGRGLQLLFYSVGIGQISSEVPQNLSASRPQDRQFILSSKKLLLSDSGFYLCAWSVGPSGTEAFFGQGTRLTVV.

Regarding this clone: Other DNA sequences in this specimen translate into the identical CDR3. The CDR3 region has the DNA TGTGCCTGGAGTGGACGGAATTATAATTCACCCCTCCACTTT. It yields the protein CAWSGRNYNSPLHF. The chain employs TRBV30 and TRBJ1-6; D is unclear. This CDR3 contains 14 residues. Per the germline V gene, CDR1 is GTSNPN and CDR2 is SVGIG (reference sequence). V was clipped by 1 base and J by 4 bases, with 8 bases between them.

The gene calls are TRBV27 and TRBJ2-1; D might be TRBD2 (5 bases). Per germline, CDR1 MNHEY and CDR2 SMNVEV (reference sequence). The germline V and J ends were trimmed by 8 bases and 2 bases, with 13 bases remaining between them. This CDR3 has 14 amino acids. The DNA for the CDR3 is TGTGCCAGCTCCTTCCCGGGGACCTACAATGAGCAGTTCTTC. It specifies CASSFPGTYNEQFF.

The CDR3 DNA reads as TGTGCCAGCAGCTACGGAGGAAACTACGAGCAGTACTTC. Amino acids: CASSYGGNYEQYF. The chain uses TRBV13 and TRBJ2-7; D possibly corresponds to TRBD2 (5 bases). The germline V gene has CDR1 PRHDT and CDR2 FYEKMQ (reference sequence). V was trimmed by 4 bases and J by 3 bases, leaving 10 bases between them. The CDR3 spans 13 residues.

This clone has a single count. The rearrangement joins TRBV25-1 to TRBJ1-2; D is unresolved. The germline V and J ends were trimmed by 9 bases and 8 bases, with 13 bases remaining between them. The germline CDR1 and CDR2 sequences are MGHDK and SYGVNS. The CDR3 has 11 residues. DNA of the CDR3: TGTGCCAGTAAGGGTGTCAACGGCTACACCTTC. Its protein product is CASKGVNGYTF.

The V and J genes are TRBV7-9 and TRBJ1-4, with D uncertain. The CDR3 extends over 14 amino acids. Germline V gene lookup returns CDR1 SEHNR and CDR2 FQNEAQ (reference sequence). Between the trimmed V and J ends, which lost 4 bases and 6 bases, there was a span of 12 bases. In nucleotides, the CDR3 is TGTGCCAGCAGCTCGGACTCCCGGGATGAAAAACTGTTTTTT. It codes for CASSSDSRDEKLFF.

V and J are TRBV27 and TRBJ1-5; 8 bases line up with TRBD1. CDR3 length equals 15 residues. Per germline, CDR1 MNHEY and CDR2 SMNVEV (reference sequence). The V gene end was trimmed by 2 bases and the J gene end by 3 bases; junction bases not matched to a gene: 3. CDR3 protein: CASSLGQGFNQPQHF. CDR3 nucleotides: TGTGCCAGCAGTTTAGGACAGGGCTTCAATCAGCCCCAGCATTTT.

The chain couples TRBV2 to TRBJ2-7; D gene ambiguous. The CDR3 runs to 13 residues. The germline V gene has CDR1 SNHLY and CDR2 FYNNEI. V lost 6 bases and J lost 3, with 12 bases in between. The chain's CDR3 is CASRGTANYEQYF. The CDR3 DNA reads TGTGCCAGCAGGGGCACGGCAAACTACGAGCAGTACTTC.

The CDR3 loop is CASSVQGSAYEQYF. CDR3 nucleotide sequence: TGTGCCAGCAGCGTCCAGGGATCCGCCTACGAGCAGTACTTC. The chain recombines TRBV9 with TRBJ2-7, with D possibly matching TRBD1 (5 bases). CDR1 is SGDLS, CDR2 YYNGEE, per germline. Trimming stripped 2 bases from V and 2 bases from J, with 11 bases between. CDR3 length equals 14 residues.

This sequence joins TRBV7-8 and TRBJ2-7; D is ambiguous. Trimming stripped 6 bases from V and 6 bases from J, with 21 bases between. Germline-derived CDR1 and CDR2 are SGHVS and FQNEAQ. The CDR3 is 15 residues long. CDR3 in DNA: TGTGCCAGCAGTTTACCCGCCTTGAATGGGGTCGAGCAGTACTTC. Translated: CASSLPALNGVEQYF.

The chain uses TRBV7-2 and TRBJ2-7; 9 bases agree with TRBD1. The CDR3 spans 15 residues. The junction had 4 bases not matched to a gene; V was cut back by 1 base and J by 3 bases. CDR1 is SGHTA and CDR2 is FQGNSA in the germline V gene. CDR3 coding DNA: TGTGCCAGCAGCTTAGAGGGACAGGGAGGCTACGAGCAGTACTTC. This gives the protein CASSLEGQGGYEQYF.

This clone turned up a few times. The rearrangement uses TRBV7-2 and TRBJ1-1; D ambiguous. Germline V gives CDR1 SGHTA, CDR2 FQGNSA. There are 14 residues in the CDR3. The germline V and J ends were trimmed by 1 base and 1 base, with 7 bases remaining between them. The CDR3 DNA is TGTGCCAGCAGCTTAGGTCCAGGGAACACTGAAGCTTTCTTT. This sequence encodes CASSLGPGNTEAFF.

This clone was detected ten times or more. The V call is TRBV7-9, the J call TRBJ2-3; no firm D call. Germline V CDR1 and CDR2: SEHNR, FQNEAQ (reference sequence). Trimming cost V 5 bases and J 1 base, with 13 bases left between them. The length of the CDR3 is 15 residues. In DNA form, the CDR3 reads TGTGCCAGCAGCCGATGGGCTAGGCGCACAGATACGCAGTATTTT. This codes for CASSRWARRTDTQYF.

This clone was observed a few times. The V and J genes are TRBV7-8 and TRBJ1-4; no firm D call. Germline loops: CDR1 SGHVS, CDR2 FQNEAQ. V lost 5 bases to trimming and J lost 6 bases, with 16 bases between them. There are 15 residues in the CDR3. CDR3 sequence reads: CASSLNVGLDEKLFF. The CDR3 DNA reads as TGTGCCAGCAGCCTAAACGTTGGGTTAGATGAAAAACTGTTTTTT.

This clone has a handful of counts. The chain employs TRBV29-1 and TRBJ1-2; no definite D call. The CDR3 is 13 amino acids. CDR1 is SQVTM and CDR2 is ANQGSEA in the germline V gene. V lost 7 bases, J lost 3 bases, and 15 bases lay in between. The CDR3 region is CSAPADNYYGYTF. In DNA form, the CDR3 reads TGCAGCGCCCCGGCGGATAACTACTATGGCTACACCTTC.

This chain connects TRBV15 to TRBJ1-1, with D perhaps TRBD1 (6 bases). The CDR3 length is 15 residues. Trimming took 5 bases from V and 3 from J, leaving 16 bases between them. Germline lookup yields CDR1 LNHNV and CDR2 YYDKDF (reference sequence). CDR3 sequence (DNA): TGTGCCACCAGCTACCAACAGGGCCTCGACACTGAAGCTTTCTTT. This translates into CATSYQQGLDTEAFF.

The DNA of the CDR3 is TGTGCCAGCAGCGCCCCCGGAGGGGTAAGCTACAATGAGCAGTTCTTC. Translated, it gives CASSAPGGVSYNEQFF. The chain combines TRBV5-6 with TRBJ2-1, with D tentatively TRBD2 (6 bases). The CDR3 is 16 residues long. With 4 bases removed from V and 3 bases from J, the gap between germline ends came to 17 bases. CDR1 is SGHDT and CDR2 is YYEEEE in the germline V gene.

This clone came up a few times. The V gene is TRBV5-6, the J gene TRBJ2-7; TRBD1 agrees at 10 bases. Trimming cost V 6 bases and J 7 bases; bases outside gene matches: 10. The CDR3 covers 14 residues. The germline V gene encodes CDR1 SGHDT and CDR2 YYEEEE. CDR3 DNA sequence: TGTGCCAGCACCCTGACCGGGACAGGGGAAGAGCAGTACTTC. Amino acid sequence: CASTLTGTGEEQYF. The full variable domain, in which reference TRBV5-6 and TRBJ2-7 provide the parts outside the CDR3, is DAGVTQSPTHLIKTRGQQVTLRCSPKSGHDTVSWYQQALGQGPQFIFQYYEEEERQRGNFPDRFSGHQFPNYSSELNVNALLLGDSALYLCASTLTGTGEEQYFGPGTRLTVT.

In its sample, this clone was seen a few times. This sequence joins TRBV27 and TRBJ2-6, with TRBD1 matching 7 bases. V shed 7 bases, J shed 2 bases, and the junction held 5 bases outside the gene matches. This CDR3 has 15 amino acids. Germline V lookup: CDR1 MNHEY, CDR2 SMNVEV (reference sequence). This CDR3 reads CASTPGTAGANVLTF. In DNA, the CDR3 is TGTGCCAGCACGCCAGGGACAGCTGGGGCCAACGTCCTGACTTTC.

This chain connects TRBV19 to TRBJ1-5; 7 bases agree with TRBD1. Trimming cost V 3 bases and J 2 bases; bases outside gene matches: 4. CDR1 is LNHDA, CDR2 SQIVND, per germline (reference sequence). The CDR3 length is 15 residues. CDR3 amino acids: CASSIPGGGNQPQHF. In DNA form, the CDR3 reads TGTGCCAGTAGTATCCCAGGGGGTGGCAATCAGCCCCAGCATTTT.

This clone has only a few counts. Its ends do not fully match the called genes, so a read error is possible. The chain couples TRBV11-2 to TRBJ1-2; D remains ambiguous. Germline V gene lookup returns CDR1 SGHAT and CDR2 FQNNGV. This CDR3 spans 10 amino acids. This CDR3 is CASSLVTTGF. The CDR3 DNA reads TGTGCCAGCAGCTTAGTTACCACTGGCTTC.

The chain combines TRBV6-5 with TRBJ2-5; TRBD2 matches at 10 bases. Germline-derived CDR1 and CDR2 are MNHEY and SVGAGI. Trimming took 5 bases from V and 7 from J; bases not matched to a gene: 10. There are 15 residues in the CDR3. CDR3 coding DNA: TGTGCCAGCAGTCCCCCAAGCGGGGGGGCGGGGACCCAGTACTTC. It is translated as CASSPPSGGAGTQYF.

The chain recombines TRBV27 with TRBJ2-7, with D possibly matching TRBD2 (6 bases). Per the germline V gene, CDR1 is MNHEY and CDR2 is SMNVEV (reference sequence). The CDR3 totals 12 residues. Trimming pared 8 bases from V and 7 bases from J, leaving 15 bases between. CDR3 nucleotide sequence: TGTGCCAGCGGGAGGACTCCTCGGGAGCAGTACTTC. It encodes CASGRTPREQYF.

V gene TRBV29-1 combines with J gene TRBJ1-1; D possibly corresponds to TRBD1 (6 bases). The V gene lost 5 bases and the J gene lost 6 bases, with 13 bases spanning the gap. This CDR3 is built from 12 residues. Per the germline V gene, CDR1 is SQVTM and CDR2 is ANQGSEA. CDR3 sequence (DNA): TGCAGCGTTACGAGGGGGGAGCCTGAAGCTTTCTTT. Translating it yields CSVTRGEPEAFF.